Many counts were recorded for the clone carrying this TCR beta chain. One entry per CDR3 protein, called by TCRdb with MiXCR from the 5' RACE reads. Among 50,000 or so distinct CDR3 sequences listed, about 12% were seen once. The data derive from a study of early T cells in non-severe SARS-CoV-2 infection. Study information: Bulk RNA isolated from unsorted whole blood underwent sequencing; chains were not paired.

This CDR3 has 15 residues. The ends were cut back, 1 base at V and 9 bases at J, with 18 bases in the middle. Germline V lookup: CDR1 LGHDT, CDR2 YNNKEL (reference sequence). The source is an adult who was a healthcare worker with PCR-confirmed SARS-CoV-2 infection or an uninfected control (not recorded which). Sequenced: whole blood. The chain couples TRBV3-1 to TRBJ2-5; possible D gene TRBD1, 5 bases. The CDR3 here is CASSQGLDRPRPQYF. In DNA form, the CDR3 reads TGTGCCAGCAGCCAAGGCCTCGACAGACCTCGTCCCCAGTACTTC.